What follows describes a single T cell receptor beta chain. This specimen belongs to a study of T cells in localized non-small cell lung cancer. Clones were sequenced by immunoSEQ multiplex PCR, and TCRdb holds only the in-frame ones, with some missing. The top ten clones hold more than 20% of a sample with about 2,800 clones, approximately 20% of them seen once. V lost 4 bases, J lost 5 bases, and 7 bases stayed unmatched. Germline V gene sequence: CDR1 SGHRS, CDR2 YFSETQ. The CDR3 is made up of 16 amino acids. This receptor was taken from a male donor older than 55 with stage II squamous cell lung carcinoma. The input for sequencing was lung tumor tissue, taken before any cancer treatment. The chain combines TRBV5-1 with TRBJ2-1; 12 positions match TRBD2. The CDR3 DNA follows: TGCGCCAGCAGCACGATAACTAGCGGGAGGAACAATGAGCAGTTCTTC. Translating it yields CASSTITSGRNNEQFF.